The sequence of this TCR beta chain was determined in a study of blood T cell repertoires in COVID-19. Clones were sequenced by immunoSEQ multiplex PCR, and TCRdb holds only the in-frame ones, with some missing. This table has fewer than 250,000 clones, around 80% appearing once. The CDR3 totals 14 residues. V shed 2 bases and J 10 bases; nucleotides not matched to a gene: 11. From germline, CDR1 is ENHRY and CDR2 SYGVKD. Sequenced material: peripheral blood. V and J are TRBV10-3 and TRBJ2-7, with TRBD1 identical over 7 bases. The clonotype was recovered from a woman between 45 and 65 years old with acute or convalescent COVID-19. The chain's CDR3 is CAISERLDRANQYF. Here the CDR3 DNA reads TGTGCCATCAGTGAGAGGCTCGACAGGGCGAACCAGTACTTC.